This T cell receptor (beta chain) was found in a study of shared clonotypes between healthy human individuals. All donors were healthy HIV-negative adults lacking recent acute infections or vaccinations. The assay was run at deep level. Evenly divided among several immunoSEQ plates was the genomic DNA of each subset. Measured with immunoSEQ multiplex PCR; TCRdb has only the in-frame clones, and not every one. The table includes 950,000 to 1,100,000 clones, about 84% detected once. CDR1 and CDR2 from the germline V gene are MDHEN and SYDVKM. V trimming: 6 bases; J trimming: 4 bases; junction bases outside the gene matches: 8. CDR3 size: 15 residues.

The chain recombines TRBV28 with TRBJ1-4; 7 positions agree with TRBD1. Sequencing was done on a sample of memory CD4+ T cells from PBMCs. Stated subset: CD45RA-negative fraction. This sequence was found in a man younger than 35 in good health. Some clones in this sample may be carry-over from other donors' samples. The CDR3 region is CASSETGEGNEKLFF. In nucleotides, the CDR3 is TGTGCCAGCAGCGAAACAGGGGAAGGTAATGAAAAACTGTTTTTT.